This T cell receptor (beta chain) emerged from a study of blood T cells in healthy people across ages. Study-level information: About one barcoded TCR beta cDNA was captured per two T cells.

Each of the donors had 9 to 10 milliliters of peripheral blood drawn into EDTA-treated Vacutainer tubes. Overall study findings and caveats: The donors' CMV status was not determined, possibly confounding changes in expanded clonotypes.

The germline gives CDR1 SGHRS, CDR2 YFSETQ. This CDR3 is built from 16 residues. The junction had 8 bases not matched to a gene; V was cut back by 5 bases and J by 4 bases. A second roughly 6 to 12 cycle PCR used barcoded and J-beta primers. Every cDNA molecule bore a tag from a template-switch adaptor containing 12 random nucleotides. TCRdb itself ran the 5' RACE reads through MiXCR, one entry per CDR3 protein. The sample includes about 1.6 million distinct CDR3 sequences, approximately 32% of them seen just once. This clonotype was picked up a small number of times. Its antigen is as yet unknown. The clonotype was recovered from a young woman in good health. The chain links TRBV5-1 to TRBJ2-6, with 8 bases lining up with TRBD1. What was sequenced was blood. CDR3 in DNA: TGCGCCAGCAGTCAGACAGGGGCTGTAGGGGCCAACGTCCTGACTTTC. This translates into CASSQTGAVGANVLTF.